The 8 T cell receptor beta chains listed next were all sequenced from one sample in a study of OX40 agonist ivuxolimab in advanced cancers. Sequencing used immunoSEQ multiplex PCR; TCRdb keeps in-frame clones, though not all of them. The sample records about 70,000 clones, around nine tenths being singletons. The material sequenced was CD4+ or CD8+ T cells sorted from blood, taken in a trial of the OX40 agonist ivuxolimab. The receptors originated from an adult with an advanced solid tumor such as melanoma, head and neck, liver or kidney cancer.

In this sample, this clone turned up once. The chain links TRBV6-5 to TRBJ2-5; D uncertain. Germline V gene lookup returns CDR1 MNHEY and CDR2 SVGAGI. Trimming removed 5 bases at V and 8 bases at J, with 9 bases between. This CDR3 region has 11 residues. For the CDR3, the DNA is TGTGCCAGCAGTCCCTCGAACACCCAGTACTTC. As protein: CASSPSNTQYF.

The chain combines TRBV29-1 with TRBJ1-2; 7 nucleotides agree with TRBD1. The CDR3 is 11 residues long. Per the germline V gene, CDR1 is SQVTM and CDR2 is ANQGSEA. V dropped 8 bases and J dropped 3; count of bases not matched to a gene: 3. The CDR3 coding sequence is TGCAGCCTAGGGACAGACTATGGCTACACCTTC. It encodes CSLGTDYGYTF.

The CDR3 DNA sequence: TGTGCCAGCAGTTACTCGAACAGGGCAACCTACGAGCAGTACTTC. Translation gives CASSYSNRATYEQYF. The chain has TRBV6-6 and TRBJ2-5; TRBD1 might be the D (6 bases). TRBJ2-7 matches the DNA end more closely, so the J call is doubtful. Germline V lookup: CDR1 MNHNY, CDR2 SVGAGI (reference sequence). CDR3 size: 15 residues.

The J gene is TRBJ2-3, the V gene TRBV7-2, with 16 bases aligning to TRBD2. Looked up from germline, CDR1 is SGHTA and CDR2 is FQGNSA. J was trimmed by 11 bases and V by 4 bases; bases with no gene match: 6. The CDR3 contains 15 residues. For the CDR3, the DNA is TGTGCCAGCAGCTCAGGGACTAGCGGGGGGGCGGTGCAGTATTTT. Amino acids: CASSSGTSGGAVQYF.

This clone appeared once. This chain links TRBV28 with TRBJ2-7; a possible D gene is TRBD1 (5 bases). This CDR3 comprises 13 residues. Trimming stripped 5 bases from V and 1 base from J, with 9 bases between. Germline V gives CDR1 MDHEN, CDR2 SYDVKM. In DNA, the CDR3 is TGTGCCAGCAGTCGCCGACAGTCCTACGAGCAGTACTTC. Amino acids: CASSRRQSYEQYF.

V usage is TRBV4-3 and J usage is TRBJ1-3; D unclear. V was trimmed by 0 bases and J by 7 bases, leaving 22 bases between them. The germline CDR1 and CDR2 sequences are LGHNA and YSLEER. The CDR3 is 18 amino acids. The CDR3 region is CASSQEAGYAAGGNTIYF. The CDR3 coding sequence is TGCGCCAGCAGCCAAGAGGCCGGTTACGCCGCCGGTGGGAACACCATATATTTT.

This chain links TRBV5-1 with TRBJ1-1; 7 positions agree with TRBD1. Germline values: CDR1 SGHRS, CDR2 YFSETQ. This CDR3 is built from 20 residues. V gave up 2 bases and J gave up 5 bases; unmatched junction bases: 24. The DNA of the CDR3 is TGCGCCAGCAGCTTTGGGGGGGACAGTAGACAGCGAGCCTCGGGGACTGAAGCTTTCTTT. It translates to CASSFGGDSRQRASGTEAFF.

The CDR3 bases are TGTGCCAGCAGTTTACGAGGGGCGCCTGGCTACACCTTC. It specifies CASSLRGAPGYTF. J is TRBJ1-2 and V is TRBV27; TRBD1 might be the D (5 bases). Germline loops: CDR1 MNHEY, CDR2 SMNVEV (reference sequence). V lost 2 bases and J lost 7, with 11 bases in between. The CDR3 extends over 13 amino acids.